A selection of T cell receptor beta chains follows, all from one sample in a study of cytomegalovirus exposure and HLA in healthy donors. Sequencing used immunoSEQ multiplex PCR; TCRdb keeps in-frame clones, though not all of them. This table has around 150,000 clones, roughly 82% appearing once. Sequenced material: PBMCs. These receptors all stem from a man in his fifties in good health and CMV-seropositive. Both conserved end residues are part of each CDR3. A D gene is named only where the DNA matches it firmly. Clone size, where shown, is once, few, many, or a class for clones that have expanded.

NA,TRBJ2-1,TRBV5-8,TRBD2,TGTGCCAGCAGCTTGGCAGGCAGCGGGAGGGCCTTCAATGAGCAGTTCTTC,CASSLAGSGRAFNEQFF
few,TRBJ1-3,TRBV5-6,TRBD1,TGTGCCAGCAGCTTGATCGGACAGGGGACTGGAAACACCATATATTTT,CASSLIGQGTGNTIYF
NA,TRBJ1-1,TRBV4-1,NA,TGCGCCAGCAGCCAAGAACCTACACGGAGCATGAACACTGAAGCTTTCTTT,CASSQEPTRSMNTEAFF
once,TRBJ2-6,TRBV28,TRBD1,TGTGCCAGCAGTTTGGGGACAGGGAGATCTGGGGCCAACGGCCTGACTTTC,CASSLGTGRSGANGLTF
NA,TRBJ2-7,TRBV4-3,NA,TGCGCCAGCAGCCAAGACCCGGCAGGGGTCTACGAGCAGTACTTC,CASSQDPAGVYEQYF
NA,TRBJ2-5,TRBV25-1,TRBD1,TGTGCCAGCAGTGAATGGGACAGGGAGACCCAGTACTTC,CASSEWDRETQYF
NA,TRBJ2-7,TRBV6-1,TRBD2,TGTGCCAGCAGTGTCCAAGTTAGCGGGAGTGGACCTTACGAGCAGTACTTC,CASSVQVSGSGPYEQYF
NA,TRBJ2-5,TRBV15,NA,TGTGCCACCAGCAGAGTGGCGGAGGCAGAGACCCAGTACTTC,CATSRVAEAETQYF
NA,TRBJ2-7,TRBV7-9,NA,TGTGCCAGCAGCACTAGGACGGGAAGCTCCTACGAGCAGTACTTC,CASSTRTGSSYEQYF
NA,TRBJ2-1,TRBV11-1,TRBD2,TGTGCCAGCAGCATCACTAGCGGGAGCTACAATGAGCAGTTCTTC,CASSITSGSYNEQFF
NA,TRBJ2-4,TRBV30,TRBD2,TGTGCCTGGAGTCCCGGGACTAGCGGGAGGGCCGTTGACATTCAGTACTTC,CAWSPGTSGRAVDIQYF
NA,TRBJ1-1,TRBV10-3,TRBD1,TGTGCCATCAGTGACCGGGACAGGGTGAACACTGAAGCTTTCTTT,CAISDRDRVNTEAFF
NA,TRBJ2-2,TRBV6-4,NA,TGTGCCAGCAGTGATGCAGGGATGAACACCGGGGAGCTGTTTTTT,CASSDAGMNTGELFF
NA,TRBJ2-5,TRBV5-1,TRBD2,TGCGCCGGCACCCGACTAGCGGCGAAACGCCAAGAGACCCAGTACTTC,CAGTRLAAKRQETQYF
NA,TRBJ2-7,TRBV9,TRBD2,TGTGCCAGCAGCGAGACTAGCGGGAGTTACGAGCAGTACTTC,CASSETSGSYEQYF
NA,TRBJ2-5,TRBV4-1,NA,TGCGCCAGCAGCCAAGTTGCGGAGTCCCAAGAGACCCAGTACTTC,CASSQVAESQETQYF
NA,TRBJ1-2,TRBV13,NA,TGTGCCAGCAGCTATAGACCCCCGGAGGGGACCTATGGCTACACCTTC,CASSYRPPEGTYGYTF
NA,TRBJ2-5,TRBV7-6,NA,TGTGCCAGCGCCGACGGGGGGCCGACGGAGACCCAGTACTTC,CASADGGPTETQYF
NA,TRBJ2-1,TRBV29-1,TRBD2,TGCAGCGTTGGACTAGCGGGCTATGCGCAGCAGTTCTTC,CSVGLAGYAQQFF
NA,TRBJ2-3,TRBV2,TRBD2,TGTGCCAGCAGGCTAGCGGGAGTGACAGATACGCAGTATTTT,CASRLAGVTDTQYF
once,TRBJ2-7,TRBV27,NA,TGTGCCAGCGGGACCGGGACAAGCCCATACGAGCAGTACTTC,CASGTGTSPYEQYF
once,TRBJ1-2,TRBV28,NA,TGTGCCACCCAGATCGGCGGCACCGATGGCTACACCTTC,CATQIGGTDGYTF
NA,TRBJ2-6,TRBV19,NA,TGTGCCAGTAGTAACCGACGGGGTGGCTCTGGGGCCAACGTCCTGACTTTC,CASSNRRGGSGANVLTF
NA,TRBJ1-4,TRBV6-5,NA,TGTGCCAGCAAACGAACCGGGACATCGGAAAAACTGTTTTTT,CASKRTGTSEKLFF
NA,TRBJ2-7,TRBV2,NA,TGTGCCAGCAGTGAAGCGAGCGGACTTACCTACGAGCAGTACTTC,CASSEASGLTYEQYF
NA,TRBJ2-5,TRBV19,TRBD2,TGTGCCAGTAGTACTAGCGGGTTATACCAAGAGACCCAGTACTTC,CASSTSGLYQETQYF
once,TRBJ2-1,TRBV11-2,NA,TGTGCCAGCAGCCCAGGGTGGGGAAACTCCTACAATGAGCAGTTCTTC,CASSPGWGNSYNEQFF
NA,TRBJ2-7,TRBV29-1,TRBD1,TGCAGCGTTTACTCCGGGACAGGGGCCTACGAGCAGTACTTC,CSVYSGTGAYEQYF
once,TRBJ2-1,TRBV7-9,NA,TGTGCCAGCAGCTTAGCGCTAGAGGAGCAGTTCTTC,CASSLALEEQFF
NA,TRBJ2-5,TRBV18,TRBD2,TGTGCCAGCTCACCTCTAACCGGGAGGCTACAAGAGACCCAGTACTTC,CASSPLTGRLQETQYF
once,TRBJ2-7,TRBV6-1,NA,TGTGCCAGCAGTGAATTCCCACTATACGAGCAGTACTTC,CASSEFPLYEQYF
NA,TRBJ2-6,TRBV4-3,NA,TGCGCCAGCAGCCAAGCGGGGAACTCTGGGGCCAACGTCCTGACTTTC,CASSQAGNSGANVLTF
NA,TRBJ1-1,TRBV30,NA,TGTGCCTGGAGTGGGGAGGGGAACACTGAAGCTTTCTTT,CAWSGEGNTEAFF
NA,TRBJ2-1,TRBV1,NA,TGCACCAGCAGCCAAGAGAACGGGACAGGTTTCGATAATGAGCAGTTCTTC,CTSSQENGTGFDNEQFF
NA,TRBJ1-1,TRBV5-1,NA,TGCGCCAGCAGCTCGACGGGAACGAACACTGAAGCTTTCTTT,CASSSTGTNTEAFF